These 30 T cell receptor beta chains were all obtained from the same sample, sequenced in a study of blood T cell repertoires in COVID-19. Some clones are missing from TCRdb's copy, which holds only in-frame ones; the method was immunoSEQ multiplex PCR. The table includes around 190,000 clones, just over 85% detected once. The material sequenced was peripheral blood. The source is a man aged 50 to 60 with active or convalescent COVID-19.

CDR3 nucleotide sequence: TGTGCCAGCAGCCCCTCAGTTGATAGCAATCAGCCCCAGCATTTT. This codes for CASSPSVDSNQPQHF. The rearrangement joins TRBV3-1 (or the pseudogene TRBV3-2) to TRBJ1-5, with no clear D. Germline V gene data show CDR1 as LGHDT and CDR2 as YNNKEL (reference sequence). The CDR3 is 15 amino acids. Trimming cost V 4 bases and J 0 bases, with 10 bases left between them.

This chain joins TRBV5-1 and TRBJ2-7; 8 positions match TRBD2. Germline CDR1 SGHRS, CDR2 YFSETQ. The CDR3 extends over 14 amino acids. After removal of 4 bases from V and 3 bases from J, the junction contained 6 bases not matched to a gene. CDR3 in DNA: TGCGCCAGCAGCCTTGTAAGCGGGAGCTACGAGCAGTACTTC. Residues: CASSLVSGSYEQYF.

The chain couples TRBV3-1 (or the pseudogene TRBV3-2) to TRBJ2-1; 8 bases line up with TRBD2. Trimming cost V 0 bases and J 0 bases; bases outside gene matches: 4. Germline V gene data show CDR1 as LGHDT and CDR2 as YNNKEL (reference sequence). The CDR3 contains 17 residues. CDR3 nucleotide sequence: TGTGCCAGCAGCCAAGATCGCAGCGGGAGCTCCTACAATGAGCAGTTCTTC. It specifies CASSQDRSGSSYNEQFF.

The CDR3 loop is CAWIPPWEGYGYTF. The CDR3 DNA reads as TGTGCCTGGATCCCGCCCTGGGAGGGCTATGGCTACACCTTC. This chain joins TRBV30 and TRBJ1-2; no clear D gene. Per germline, CDR1 GTSNPN and CDR2 SVGIG (reference sequence). The ends were cut back, 4 bases at V and 4 bases at J, with 16 bases in the middle. The CDR3 runs to 14 residues. The variable domain in full, completed from reference TRBV30 and TRBJ1-2, reads SQTIHQWPATLVQPVGSPLSLECTVEGTSNPNLYWYRQAAGRGLQLLFYSVGIGQISSEVPQNLSASRPQDRQFILSSKKLLLSDSGFYLCAWIPPWEGYGYTFGSGTRLTVV.

This sequence joins TRBV28 and TRBJ2-7; 8 bases align to TRBD1. The CDR3 consists of 15 residues. The V and J ends lost 6 bases and 4 bases, in that order; junction bases with no gene match: 11. The germline CDR1 and CDR2 sequences are MDHEN and SYDVKM. The CDR3 bases are TGTGCCAGCAGGCCGGGACAGGTCGGGGGATACGAGCAGTACTTC. Translating gives CASRPGQVGGYEQYF.

The gene calls are TRBV3-1 (or the pseudogene TRBV3-2) and TRBJ1-5, with no clear D. Deletions cut 0 bases from V and 4 bases from J, with 10 bases between. CDR3 length: 15 residues. Germline V gene lookup returns CDR1 LGHDT and CDR2 YNNKEL (reference sequence). This CDR3 reads CASSQDEERNQPQHF. DNA of the CDR3: TGTGCCAGCAGCCAAGATGAGGAGAGAAATCAGCCCCAGCATTTT.

DNA of the CDR3: TGTGCCAGCAGCCCGACCTCATTGGGACAGGGCGTAGATGGCTACACCTTC. Amino acids: CASSPTSLGQGVDGYTF. The chain couples TRBV9 to TRBJ1-2, with TRBD1 matching over 9 bases. J lost 6 bases, V lost 4 bases, and 16 bases had no gene match. CDR3 length: 17 amino acids. Per germline, CDR1 SGDLS and CDR2 YYNGEE. The whole variable domain, remainder taken from reference TRBV9 and TRBJ1-2, is DSGVTQTPKHLITATGQRVTLRCSPRSGDLSVYWYQQSLDQGLQFLIQYYNGEERAKGNILERFSAQQFPDLHSELNLSSLELGDSALYFCASSPTSLGQGVDGYTFGSGTRLTVV.

This clone appeared a single time. This chain links TRBV4-1 with TRBJ2-5, with 9 bases lining up with TRBD1. Germline-derived CDR1 and CDR2 are MGHRA and YSYEKL. V was clipped by 0 bases and J by 5 bases; unmatched bases: 10. The CDR3 runs to 17 residues. CDR3 in DNA: TGCGCCAGCAGCCAAGAGGGGGGACAGGGAGTGGAGGAGACCCAGTACTTC. It codes for CASSQEGGQGVEETQYF.

This chain connects TRBV5-6 to TRBJ2-3; no firm D call. This CDR3 region has 15 residues. Looked up from germline, CDR1 is SGHDT and CDR2 is YYEEEE. Trimming removed 1 base from V and 2 bases from J, with 11 bases in between. CDR3 nucleotides: TGTGCCAGCAGCTTGACCCCTCAGGACACAGATACGCAGTATTTT. Translated: CASSLTPQDTDTQYF.

The CDR3 bases are TGCGCCAGCAGCACCGGGACAGGGACAAATGAGCAGTTCTTC. Translated, it gives CASSTGTGTNEQFF. The rearrangement joins TRBV5-1 to TRBJ2-1; 9 bases are shared with TRBD1. CDR1 and CDR2 (germline): SGHRS, YFSETQ. V lost 4 bases to trimming and J lost 7 bases; unmatched junction nucleotides: 6. The CDR3 runs 14 residues. Filled out from reference TRBV5-1 and TRBJ2-1, the complete variable domain reads KAGVTQTPRYLIKTRGQQVTLSCSPISGHRSVSWYQQTPGQGLQFLFEYFSETQRNKGNFPGRFSGRQFSNSRSEMNVSTLELGDSALYLCASSTGTGTNEQFFGPGTRLTVL.

The rearrangement uses TRBV7-3 and TRBJ2-2; 7 nucleotides agree with TRBD1. Trimming removed 5 bases from V and 10 bases from J; junction bases left unmatched: 7. The length of the CDR3 is 13 residues. Germline assignment: CDR1 SGHTA and CDR2 FQGTGA. CDR3 in amino acids: CASSADRAEELFF. The DNA for the CDR3 is TGTGCCAGCAGCGCCGACAGGGCCGAGGAGCTGTTTTTT.

The chain couples TRBV7-2 to TRBJ1-6; TRBD1 might be the D (5 bases). V gave up 5 bases and J gave up 9 bases, with 17 bases separating them. This CDR3 contains 15 residues. CDR1 is SGHTA and CDR2 is FQGNSA in the germline V gene. CDR3 sequence (DNA): TGTGCCAGCAGCCCAATCAGGGTTTCTAGTTCACCCCTCCACTTT. It is translated as CASSPIRVSSSPLHF. The full variable domain, in which reference TRBV7-2 and TRBJ1-6 provide the parts outside the CDR3, is GAGVSQSPSNKVTEKGKDVELRCDPISGHTALYWYRQSLGQGLEFLIYFQGNSAPDKSGLPSDRFSAERTGGSVSTLTIQRTQQEDSAVYLCASSPIRVSSSPLHFGNGTRLTVT.

V usage is TRBV18 and J usage is TRBJ1-2; 7 bases line up with TRBD1. The CDR3 has 16 amino acids. Trimming took 2 bases from V and 0 from J; bases not matched to a gene: 6. Germline values: CDR1 KGHSH, CDR2 LQKENI. CDR3 loop: CASSPRDSPANYGYTF. CDR3 nucleotides: TGTGCCAGCTCACCAAGGGACAGCCCAGCTAACTATGGCTACACCTTC.

The chain is built from TRBV7-3 and TRBJ1-3, with D possibly being TRBD1 (5 bases). The V and J ends lost 0 bases and 4 bases respectively, with 7 bases between them. The CDR3 runs to 14 residues. Germline V lookup: CDR1 SGHTA, CDR2 FQGTGA. This CDR3 is CASSLTPGGNTIYF. The CDR3 coding sequence is TGTGCCAGCAGCTTAACACCAGGGGGAAACACCATATATTTT.

V usage is TRBV15 and J usage is TRBJ1-3; 8 nucleotides agree with TRBD1. V was pared by 0 bases and J by 3 bases, with 7 bases of the junction left unmatched. CDR1 LNHNV and CDR2 YYDKDF come from the germline V gene (reference sequence). The CDR3 contains 17 residues. The CDR3, as DNA: TGTGCCACCAGCAGAGAGGCAGGGGGCCTAGGTGGAAACACCATATATTTT. This sequence encodes CATSREAGGLGGNTIYF.

V is TRBV6-5 and J is TRBJ2-5, with 9 bases fitting TRBD1. Per the germline V gene, CDR1 is MNHEY and CDR2 is SVGAGI. This CDR3 is built from 13 residues. J was trimmed by 5 bases and V by 6 bases; bases with no gene match: 4. The CDR3, as DNA: TGTGCCAGCAGAAGGACAGGGGAGGAGACCCAGTACTTC. Its protein is CASRRTGEETQYF.

The chain recombines TRBV12-2 with TRBJ2-1; the table's D call of TRBD1 was not tested on the DNA. TRBV12-2 is flagged as a pseudogene. The CDR3 covers 15 residues. The CDR3 DNA is TGTGCAAGTCGCTTAGCGGTGGGGGCCGACAATGAGCAGTTCTTC. Translation gives CASRLAVGADNEQFF.

As DNA, the CDR3 is TGTGCCAGTAGTATGGAGGGGGCCTATAGCAATCAGCCCCAGCATTTT. It codes for CASSMEGAYSNQPQHF. The chain uses TRBV19 and TRBJ1-5; 7 bases agree with TRBD1. J gave up 0 bases and V 3 bases, and 5 bases lay outside the gene matches. The CDR3 runs 16 residues. CDR1 is LNHDA and CDR2 is SQIVND in the germline V gene (reference sequence).

The chain employs TRBV3-1 (or the pseudogene TRBV3-2) and TRBJ1-1; 8 nucleotides match TRBD1. CDR3 length: 16 amino acids. From germline, CDR1 is LGHDT and CDR2 YNNKEL (reference sequence). J gave up 0 bases and V 2 bases, and 5 bases lay outside the gene matches. In nucleotides, the CDR3 is TGTGCCAGCAGCCAACGCGACAGGGGAATGAACACTGAAGCTTTCTTT. Translated: CASSQRDRGMNTEAFF.

The V gene is TRBV3-1 (or the pseudogene TRBV3-2), the J gene TRBJ1-6, with 8 bases aligning to TRBD1. CDR3 length equals 16 residues. V dropped 0 bases and J dropped 9; count of bases not matched to a gene: 7. From germline, CDR1 is LGHDT and CDR2 YNNKEL (reference sequence). CDR3 protein: CASSQDWQGAGSPLHF. CDR3 bases: TGTGCCAGCAGCCAAGATTGGCAGGGGGCAGGTTCACCCCTCCACTTT.

The J gene is TRBJ2-7, the V gene TRBV6-5; the match to TRBD1 covers 9 bases. Per germline, CDR1 MNHEY and CDR2 SVGAGI. The CDR3 totals 14 residues. V lost 7 bases and J lost 2; bases outside the gene matches: 6. Here the CDR3 reads CASIQDRGAYEQYF. The CDR3 DNA reads TGTGCCAGCATCCAGGACAGGGGAGCCTACGAGCAGTACTTC.

The chain uses TRBV4-3 and TRBJ1-6, with TRBD1 as a possible D gene (6 bases). Germline V gene lookup returns CDR1 LGHNA and CDR2 YSLEER. The V end lost 1 base, the J end lost 9 bases, and 13 bases lay between the germline ends. The length of the CDR3 is 15 residues. In DNA, the CDR3 is TGCGCCAGCAGCCAAGGTCAGGGGAGTAGTTCACCCCTCCACTTT. Translated, it gives CASSQGQGSSSPLHF.

V gene TRBV7-2 combines with J gene TRBJ2-5, with D possibly matching TRBD1 (5 bases). Trimming left V 3 bases short and J 0 bases short, with 8 bases between. Germline V gene lookup returns CDR1 SGHTA and CDR2 FQGNSA. The CDR3 spans 14 residues. CDR3 bases: TGTGCCAGCAGCTTGAGACAGTACCAAGAGACCCAGTACTTC. Its protein product is CASSLRQYQETQYF.

CDR3 sequence (DNA): TGTGCCAGCAGTCTCCCGCGGGGTAACACTGAAGCTTTCTTT. Protein: CASSLPRGNTEAFF. The gene calls are TRBV28 and TRBJ1-1; D is undetermined. The CDR3 totals 14 residues. In germline, CDR1 is MDHEN, CDR2 SYDVKM. The V gene lost 5 bases and the J gene lost 2 bases, with 12 bases spanning the gap.

J is TRBJ1-2 and V is TRBV18; D might be TRBD1 (5 bases). CDR1 is KGHSH, CDR2 LQKENI, per germline. The CDR3 has 13 amino acids. V lost 0 bases, J lost 9 bases, and 11 bases lay in between. CDR3 residues: CASSPPGGRSYTF. The CDR3 DNA reads TGTGCCAGCTCACCACCCGGGGGACGAAGCTACACCTTC.

The genes are TRBV5-1 and TRBJ1-4, with 7 positions matching TRBD1. V lost 4 bases and J lost 5; bases outside the gene matches: 8. The length of the CDR3 is 15 residues. Looked up from germline, CDR1 is SGHRS and CDR2 is YFSETQ. DNA of the CDR3: TGCGCCAGCAGCCCGGACGGGACAGACAATGAAAAACTGTTTTTT. Its protein product is CASSPDGTDNEKLFF.

CDR3 nucleotide sequence: TGTGCCAGTAGTCTCCGTGAAGGGGCTGGGGGCTACACCTTC. It translates to CASSLREGAGGYTF. The chain couples TRBV19 to TRBJ1-2; perhaps TRBD1 as D (5 bases). Germline CDR1 LNHDA, CDR2 SQIVND (reference sequence). V was shortened by 5 bases and J by 8 bases, with 18 bases between the two germline ends. This CDR3 contains 14 residues.

The chain recombines TRBV5-1 with TRBJ1-4, with TRBD1 as a possible D gene (6 bases). This CDR3 has 14 amino acids. Trimming took 1 base from V and 6 from J, leaving 10 bases between them. The V gene's germline CDR1 is SGHRS and CDR2 YFSETQ. The DNA of the CDR3 is TGCGCCAGCAGCTTGTCCAGGGGTGATGAAAAACTGTTTTTT. This encodes CASSLSRGDEKLFF.

The gene calls are TRBV5-1 and TRBJ1-1; weak D call: TRBD1 (6 bases). V was trimmed by 4 bases and J by 2 bases, leaving 9 bases between them. The CDR3 is 13 residues long. The V gene's germline CDR1 is SGHRS and CDR2 YFSETQ. The CDR3 region has the DNA TGCGCCAGCAGCGACGGGACAAACACTGAAGCTTTCTTT. Translation: CASSDGTNTEAFF.

The chain couples TRBV6-6 to TRBJ1-2, with no clear D. The CDR3 loop spans 14 amino acids. Germline-derived CDR1 and CDR2 are MNHNY and SVGAGI (reference sequence). Trimming removed 7 bases at V and 2 bases at J, with 14 bases between. The CDR3 sequence: CASTTRGGNYGYTF. DNA for the CDR3: TGTGCCAGCACCACCCGGGGAGGAAACTATGGCTACACCTTC.